These 14 T cell receptor beta chains came from one sample sequenced in a study of sequential checkpoint blockade in melanoma. Specified treatment: randomized to nivolumab then ipilimumab (arm A) or the reverse (arm B). Sequencing was performed with immunoSEQ multiplex PCR; in TCRdb, only in-frame clones are kept and a portion is missing. The data hold over 15,000 clones, with approximately 58% observed a single time. This material consisted of CD8+ T cells sorted from blood (inferred from file names), taken from a patient given nivolumab and ipilimumab in sequence. The source is a human donor with melanoma.

The chain combines TRBV5-1 with TRBJ2-7, with 10 bases aligning to TRBD2. Losses at the gene ends were 3 bases for V and 2 bases for J; bases not matched to a gene: 2. Germline-derived CDR1 and CDR2 are SGHRS and YFSETQ. The CDR3 loop spans 14 amino acids. CDR3 in DNA: TGCGCCAGCAGCTGGACTAGCGGTACCTACGAGCAGTACTTC. It is translated as CASSWTSGTYEQYF.

The J gene is TRBJ1-2, the V gene TRBV11-2, with TRBD1 matching over 7 bases. V dropped 3 bases and J dropped 3; count of bases not matched to a gene: 4. This CDR3 is 14 amino acids long. Germline values: CDR1 SGHAT, CDR2 FQNNGV. CDR3: CASSLRDSYYGYTF. CDR3 DNA sequence: TGTGCCAGCAGCTTGAGGGACAGCTACTATGGCTACACCTTC.

The V call is TRBV6-1, the J call TRBJ1-3, with D possibly being TRBD1 (6 bases). The CDR3 has 15 amino acids. The V gene's germline CDR1 is MNHNS and CDR2 SASEGT. Trimming left V 6 bases short and J 0 bases short, with 12 bases between. The CDR3 DNA reads as TGTGCCAGCAGACCTACAGGGACCTCTGGAAACACCATATATTTT. Translated, it gives CASRPTGTSGNTIYF.

The gene calls are TRBV5-4 and TRBJ2-7, with D perhaps TRBD1 (6 bases). This CDR3 has 13 amino acids. Germline V gene data show CDR1 as SGHNT and CDR2 as YYREEE (reference sequence). Trimming took off 4 bases at V and 3 bases at J, with 11 bases between the two ends. The CDR3 region has the DNA TGTGCCAGCAGCGAGGGGGTGGGCTACGAGCAGTACTTC. It yields the protein CASSEGVGYEQYF.

V is TRBV6-5 and J is TRBJ2-7, with 7 bases matching TRBD2. V lost 8 bases and J lost 0; bases outside the gene matches: 7. This CDR3 is 14 amino acids long. In germline, CDR1 is MNHEY, CDR2 SVGAGI. Here the CDR3 DNA reads TGTGCCAGCGCCCCGGGACTAAACTCCTACGAGCAGTACTTC. Residues: CASAPGLNSYEQYF.

This chain uses TRBV28 with TRBJ1-5, with D tentatively TRBD1 (5 bases). The CDR3 is 14 amino acids. The V gene's germline CDR1 is MDHEN and CDR2 SYDVKM. V lost 3 bases and J lost 5, with 11 bases in between. This CDR3 is CASSFTPGHQPQHF. CDR3 sequence (DNA): TGTGCCAGCAGTTTTACACCAGGGCATCAGCCCCAGCATTTT.

This clone appeared a few times. The chain is built from TRBV6-1 and TRBJ2-1, with D possibly TRBD1 on 6 matching bases. The CDR3 extends over 15 amino acids. V was clipped by 1 base and J by 3 bases, with 10 bases between them. The germline V gene encodes CDR1 MNHNS and CDR2 SASEGT. As DNA, the CDR3 is TGTGCCAGCAGTGAAGGGCCAGGGGTCTACAATGAGCAGTTCTTC. It is translated as CASSEGPGVYNEQFF.

This clone was detected a few times. The V call is TRBV19, the J call TRBJ2-2; D remains unclear. The germline V gene encodes CDR1 LNHDA and CDR2 SQIVND (reference sequence). The CDR3 is made up of 11 amino acids. Deletions cut 9 bases from V and 6 bases from J, with 8 bases between. DNA for the CDR3: TGTGCCAGGGCGCAGGCCGGGGAGCTGTTTTTT. This gives the protein CARAQAGELFF.

Only a few counts were recorded for this clone. The chain is built from TRBV19 and TRBJ1-3, with D maybe TRBD1 (5 bases). The CDR3 length is 17 residues. From germline, CDR1 is LNHDA and CDR2 SQIVND (reference sequence). The germline V and J ends were trimmed by 0 bases and 0 bases, with 12 bases remaining between them. CDR3 region: CASSIDPADSSGNTIYF. CDR3 coding DNA: TGTGCCAGTAGTATAGATCCCGCTGACAGCTCTGGAAACACCATATATTTT.

This clone was counted only a few times. The chain couples TRBV28 to TRBJ1-4, with D unclear. The CDR3 covers 15 residues. Germline V gene lookup returns CDR1 MDHEN and CDR2 SYDVKM. The V and J ends lost 1 base and 6 bases respectively, with 12 bases between them. CDR3 nucleotide sequence: TGTGCCAGCAGTTTATCGGGAAAGCGGGATGAAAAACTGTTTTTT. Translation: CASSLSGKRDEKLFF.

This clone was detected only once. The rearrangement uses TRBV7-2 and TRBJ2-1; 11 positions match TRBD2. The trim removed 4 bases at V and 6 bases at J, leaving 8 bases unmatched. This CDR3 is 16 amino acids long. CDR1 SGHTA and CDR2 FQGNSA come from the germline V gene. The CDR3 DNA follows: TGTGCCAGCAGCTCACAACTAGCGGGAGCTAGCAATGAGCAGTTCTTC. Translated: CASSSQLAGASNEQFF.

This chain connects TRBV27 to TRBJ2-3, with 10 bases identical to TRBD2. In germline, CDR1 is MNHEY, CDR2 SMNVEV (reference sequence). V gave up 4 bases and J gave up 5 bases; unmatched junction bases: 12. This CDR3 has 17 amino acids. CDR3 residues: CASSSPREREGGDTQYF. CDR3 DNA: TGTGCCAGCAGTTCCCCGCGGGAGCGGGAGGGTGGAGATACGCAGTATTTT.

A note on this clone: This specimen includes other DNA sequences encoding the same CDR3. CDR3 sequence reads: CASSLYRDSTDTQYF. CDR3 nucleotide sequence: TGTGCCAGCAGCTTATACAGGGATTCAACAGATACGCAGTATTTT. This sequence joins TRBV7-9 and TRBJ2-3, with a possible D match to TRBD1 (6 bases). The V end was cut by 2 bases, the J end by 3 bases, with 12 bases between. The CDR3 contains 15 residues. CDR1 and CDR2 from the germline V gene are SEHNR and FQNEAQ (reference sequence).

The gene calls are TRBV19 and TRBJ1-1; D call uncertain. Trimming stripped 3 bases from V and 7 bases from J, with 15 bases between. This CDR3 has 14 residues. Germline-derived CDR1 and CDR2 are LNHDA and SQIVND (reference sequence). DNA for the CDR3: TGTGCCAGTAGTATCCATCTAGCGGGAAATGAAGCTTTCTTT. Translated, it gives CASSIHLAGNEAFF.